The clone carrying this TCR beta chain was observed a handful of times. An end of the junction differs from the germline gene, which may be a read error. These data originate in a study of T cells in Graves' hyperthyroidism and ophthalmopathy. Each 10 ml fresh peripheral blood draw supplied the PBMCs. RNA transcripts gave rise to amplified TCR beta CDR3 regions. HTBI primers were the set used in a first-round RT-PCR of the TCR CDR3. In TCRdb, the multiplex PCR reads were re-called with MiXCR into one record per CDR3 protein. This table holds a few hundred thousand distinct CDR3 sequences, 13% to 15% found once. CDR3 length: 12 residues. Germline V gives CDR1 SQVTM, CDR2 ANQGSEA.

The rearrangement uses TRBV29-1 and TRBJ2-1, with a possible D match to TRBD2 (7 bases). The specimen sequenced was blood. The sequence was obtained from a woman in her forties with Graves' hyperthyroidism that later progressed to Graves' ophthalmopathy. CDR3 sequence (DNA): TGCGGCGTTGACGGGGGGCTCGATGAGCAGTTCTTC. It encodes CGVDGGLDEQFF.